Below, 9 T cell receptor beta chains from the same sample are listed, as sequenced in a study of T cell responses to AZD1222 COVID-19 vaccine. Sequencing used immunoSEQ multiplex PCR; TCRdb keeps in-frame clones, though not all of them. The table shows around 100,000 clones, with roughly 84% occurring only once. The sequencing here drew on peripheral blood, taken on day 0 of AZD1222 vaccination. The receptors were gathered from an adult in good health.

The chain couples TRBV29-1 to TRBJ1-3; D call uncertain. In germline, CDR1 is SQVTM, CDR2 ANQGSEA. V dropped 2 bases and J dropped 2 bases, with 7 bases sitting between them. CDR3 length: 13 amino acids. The CDR3 DNA sequence: TGCAGCGTTGAATACTTGGCTGGAAACACCATATATTTT. Amino acids: CSVEYLAGNTIYF. The complete variable domain, with remaining parts taken from reference TRBV29-1 and TRBJ1-3, reads SAVISQKPSRDICQRGTSLTIQCQVDSQVTMMFWYRQQPGQSLTLIATANQGSEATYESGFVIDKFPISRPNLTFSTLTVSNMSPEDSSIYLCSVEYLAGNTIYFGEGSWLTVV.

The J gene is TRBJ1-4, the V gene TRBV18, with 7 nucleotides matching TRBD1. CDR1 KGHSH and CDR2 LQKENI come from the germline V gene. The CDR3 consists of 16 residues. With V trimmed by 2 bases and J by 0 bases, 3 bases remained unmatched. This CDR3 is CASSPTGATTNEKLFF. In DNA form, the CDR3 reads TGTGCCAGCTCACCAACAGGGGCAACAACTAATGAAAAACTGTTTTTT.

The CDR3 reads CASSLLGTIYF. CDR3 sequence (DNA): TGTGCCAGCAGTCTCCTGGGCACCATATATTTT. V is TRBV2 and J is TRBJ1-3; D gene uncertain. Trimming removed 5 bases at V and 9 bases at J, with 8 bases between. CDR3 length: 11 residues. CDR1 and CDR2 from the germline V gene are SNHLY and FYNNEI.

The V and J genes are TRBV30 and TRBJ2-2; no clear D. Per the germline V gene, CDR1 is GTSNPN and CDR2 is SVGIG (reference sequence). CDR3 length: 13 residues. CDR3 sequence reads: CVLGPRGTGELFF. DNA of the CDR3: TGTGTCCTGGGCCCACGAGGCACCGGGGAGCTGTTTTTT. Filled out from reference TRBV30 and TRBJ2-2, the complete variable domain reads SQTIHQWPATLVQPVGSPLSLECTVEGTSNPNLYWYRQAAGRGLQLLFYSVGIGQISSEVPQNLSASRPQDRQFILSSKKLLLSDSGFYLCVLGPRGTGELFFGEGSRLTVL.

The J gene is TRBJ2-5, the V gene TRBV7-9; TRBD2 matches 7 bases. V shed 5 bases and J 3 bases; nucleotides not matched to a gene: 15. Germline V gene sequence: CDR1 SEHNR, CDR2 FQNEAQ (reference sequence). CDR3 length equals 17 residues. The CDR3, as DNA: TGTGCCAGCAGCCGGGCTCGCGGGGGATCCAAAGAAGAGACCCAGTACTTC. Protein: CASSRARGGSKEETQYF. Complete variable domain (other parts from reference TRBV7-9 and TRBJ2-5): DTGVSQNPRHKITKRGQNVTFRCDPISEHNRLYWYRQTLGQGPEFLTYFQNEAQLEKSRLLSDRFSAERPKGSFSTLEIQRTEQGDSAMYLCASSRARGGSKEETQYFGPGTRLLVL.

The chain combines TRBV9 with TRBJ1-5, with D perhaps matching TRBD1 (5 bases). The ends were cut back, 4 bases at V and 3 bases at J, with 14 bases in the middle. From germline, CDR1 is SGDLS and CDR2 YYNGEE. The CDR3 sequence is 15 residues long. CDR3 protein: CASSPRDGTNQPQHF. CDR3 DNA sequence: TGTGCCAGCAGCCCCCGGGACGGCACCAATCAGCCCCAGCATTTT.

The chain joins TRBV9 to TRBJ2-1; D uncertain. CDR3 length: 11 residues. Germline CDR1 is SGDLS and CDR2 is YYNGEE. V was trimmed by 7 bases and J by 4 bases, leaving 6 bases between them. The CDR3 sequence is CASEAYNEQFF. In DNA, the CDR3 is TGTGCCAGCGAGGCGTACAATGAGCAGTTCTTC.

The chain uses TRBV5-1 and TRBJ2-5; D gene unclear. Germline CDR1 is SGHRS and CDR2 is YFSETQ. The CDR3 is 14 residues long. V was clipped by 2 bases and J by 0 bases, with 8 bases between them. The CDR3 coding sequence is TGCGCCAGCAGCTTCGGCGGAAACCAAGAGACCCAGTACTTC. This codes for CASSFGGNQETQYF.

The chain has TRBV14 and TRBJ2-1; D gene ambiguous. The CDR3 is 17 residues long. Germline loops: CDR1 SGHDN, CDR2 FVKESK. V was cut by 0 bases and J by 4 bases, with 16 bases left in between. Written as DNA, the CDR3 is TGTGCCAGCAGCCAAGATCCTCTAGAGCTCGGTTACAATGAGCAGTTCTTC. It codes for CASSQDPLELGYNEQFF.